One sample yielded the 26 T cell receptor beta chains listed below, sequenced in a study of blood T cell repertoires in COVID-19. The repertoire was sequenced with immunoSEQ multiplex PCR; TCRdb's copy has only in-frame clones and lacks some. Among approximately 250,000 clones listed, approximately 85% were seen once. Sequenced sample: PBMCs or T cells enriched from blood (not recorded which). These receptors all come from a woman aged 50 to 65 with acute COVID-19.

The J gene is TRBJ1-4, the V gene TRBV9, with 8 positions matching TRBD1. The CDR3 covers 15 residues. Germline V gene lookup returns CDR1 SGDLS and CDR2 YYNGEE. Trimming at V came to 4 bases and at J to 10 bases, leaving 12 bases not matched to a gene. The CDR3 spells CASSPSQGGEAKLFF. The CDR3 region has the DNA TGTGCCAGCAGCCCGTCACAGGGGGGGGAAGCAAAACTGTTTTTT.

The chain is built from TRBV7-2 and TRBJ1-3; D not certain. The CDR3 is 15 amino acids. Trimming cost V 4 bases and J 0 bases, with 10 bases left between them. Germline CDR1 reads SGHTA; CDR2 reads FQGNSA. CDR3 amino acids: CASSSRRDSGNTIYF. In DNA form, the CDR3 reads TGTGCCAGCAGCTCTCGACGGGACTCTGGAAACACCATATATTTT.

This chain joins TRBV19 and TRBJ2-1; no definite D call. The V gene lost 4 bases and the J gene lost 9 bases, with 19 bases spanning the gap. The germline CDR1 and CDR2 sequences are LNHDA and SQIVND (reference sequence). The CDR3 sequence is 15 residues long. CDR3 loop: CASSTHTPGMGEQFF. For the CDR3, the DNA is TGTGCCAGTAGTACACACACCCCAGGTATGGGTGAGCAGTTCTTC.

V gene TRBV6-2 or TRBV6-3 combines with J gene TRBJ2-5, with 10 bases lining up with TRBD2. The CDR3 is made up of 16 amino acids. V lost 0 bases, J lost 5 bases, and 6 bases stayed unmatched. Germline lookup yields CDR1 MNHEY and CDR2 SVGEGT. The CDR3 region has the DNA TGTGCCAGCAGTTACTCCGAGCGGGGGGGCCCGGAGACCCAGTACTTC. This encodes CASSYSERGGPETQYF.

The V call is TRBV5-1, the J call TRBJ2-1; the D gene is possibly TRBD2 (6 bases). This CDR3 is built from 16 residues. V was clipped by 6 bases and J by 3 bases, with 19 bases between them. In germline, CDR1 is SGHRS, CDR2 YFSETQ. The CDR3 DNA is TGCGCCAGCAAACTAGGAGAGGGACTGGTCTACAATGAGCAGTTCTTC. Translating it yields CASKLGEGLVYNEQFF.

The V gene is TRBV30, the J gene TRBJ1-1, with 7 bases fitting TRBD1. Germline lookup yields CDR1 GTSNPN and CDR2 SVGIG (reference sequence). This CDR3 is built from 13 residues. V lost 5 bases to trimming and J lost 1 base; unmatched junction nucleotides: 4. Here the CDR3 reads CAWGRDRNTEAFF. CDR3 coding DNA: TGTGCCTGGGGGCGGGACAGGAACACTGAAGCTTTCTTT.

This clone was counted between two and nine times. For the CDR3, the DNA is TGTGCCTGGAGTGTACGTGATAGCGGGGGACCACCCTACAATGAGCAGTTCTTC. Its translation is CAWSVRDSGGPPYNEQFF. The chain carries TRBV30 and TRBJ2-1; 9 positions agree with TRBD2. This CDR3 has 18 amino acids. From germline, CDR1 is GTSNPN and CDR2 SVGIG (reference sequence). Trimming removed 0 bases from V and 2 bases from J; junction bases left unmatched: 11.

The chain has TRBV19 and TRBJ1-1; 7 positions match TRBD1. Unmatched junction bases numbered 4, after V lost 5 bases and J lost 1 base. CDR1 LNHDA and CDR2 SQIVND come from the germline V gene (reference sequence). The CDR3 is 14 amino acids. CDR3 coding DNA: TGTGCCAGTAGTCCGGGACAGACGAACACTGAAGCTTTCTTT. Encoded protein: CASSPGQTNTEAFF.

The chain joins TRBV5-8 to TRBJ1-2, with D possibly being TRBD1 (5 bases). V was cut by 3 bases and J by 5 bases, with 8 bases left in between. From germline, CDR1 is SGHTS and CDR2 YDEGEE. The CDR3 covers 12 residues. The DNA for the CDR3 is TGTGCCAGCAGCTGGGGGGGTTATGGCTACACCTTC. This translates into CASSWGGYGYTF.

V is TRBV30 and J is TRBJ2-4, with 7 bases that match TRBD2. Germline V CDR1 and CDR2: GTSNPN, SVGIG (reference sequence). The CDR3 contains 14 residues. Germline trimming cut 8 bases from V and 3 bases from J; bases unmatched to any gene: 10. CDR3 coding DNA: TGTGCCCTGGGGGGGGAGGGGAGCAAAAACATTCAGTACTTC. Protein product: CALGGEGSKNIQYF.

The CDR3 protein is CASSMMTGRNSPLHF. The CDR3 DNA sequence: TGTGCCAGTAGTATGATGACAGGGAGAAATTCACCCCTCCACTTT. The J gene is TRBJ1-6, the V gene TRBV19, with 7 bases aligning to TRBD1. The CDR3 has 15 residues. V shed 3 bases, J shed 7 bases, and the junction held 6 bases outside the gene matches. Germline V lookup: CDR1 LNHDA, CDR2 SQIVND (reference sequence).

A word on this clone: A junction boundary mismatches the germline segment, possibly from a read error. The gene calls are TRBV19 and TRBJ1-3, with 8 bases lining up with TRBD1. The CDR3 is made up of 15 amino acids. Germline V gene lookup returns CDR1 LNHDA and CDR2 SQIVND (reference sequence). The CDR3 sequence is CVSSARTGRGNTIYF. CDR3 nucleotides: TGTGTCAGTAGTGCTCGGACAGGGAGAGGAAACACCATATATTTT.

V and J are TRBV4-3 and TRBJ1-6, with TRBD1 matching 7 bases. V lost 1 base, J lost 3 bases, and 3 bases stayed unmatched. CDR3 length equals 16 residues. In germline, CDR1 is LGHNA, CDR2 YSLEER. The CDR3 sequence: CASSQGGGSYNSPLHF. The CDR3 DNA is TGCGCCAGCAGCCAAGGAGGGGGCAGCTATAATTCACCCCTCCACTTT.

The chain couples TRBV28 to TRBJ1-2; TRBD1 matches at 11 bases. V lost 2 bases and J lost 7; bases outside the gene matches: 0. The CDR3 is 13 residues long. The germline V gene encodes CDR1 MDHEN and CDR2 SYDVKM. The CDR3 bases are TGTGCCAGCAGTTTAGGGACAGGGGGTGGCTACACCTTC. Translating gives CASSLGTGGGYTF.

V and J are TRBV13 and TRBJ1-4; maybe TRBD1 (6 bases). The CDR3 totals 15 residues. Germline lookup yields CDR1 PRHDT and CDR2 FYEKMQ (reference sequence). V gave up 3 bases and J gave up 8 bases, with 16 bases separating them. The CDR3 DNA sequence: TGTGCCAGCAGCTTGGGACAAATCAAGCACGAAAAACTGTTTTTT. Translated: CASSLGQIKHEKLFF.

The chain carries TRBV9 and TRBJ1-2; D ambiguous. The CDR3 consists of 13 residues. Germline CDR1 SGDLS, CDR2 YYNGEE. V lost 4 bases and J 2 bases, leaving 9 bases between the germline ends. CDR3 sequence reads: CASSSGSNYGYTF. CDR3 nucleotides: TGTGCCAGCAGCTCCGGGTCAAACTATGGCTACACCTTC.

The chain has TRBV20-1 and TRBJ1-1; no clear D gene. The CDR3 consists of 11 residues. Trimming stripped 5 bases from V and 5 bases from J, with 9 bases between. Looked up from germline, CDR1 is DFQATT and CDR2 is SNEGSKA (reference sequence). CDR3 nucleotides: TGCAGTGCTTCCCGGTGGACTGAAGCTTTCTTT. It translates to CSASRWTEAFF.

This sequence joins TRBV4-1 and TRBJ1-4; D unclear. Trimming left V 0 bases short and J 0 bases short, with 11 bases between. The CDR3 length is 17 residues. Germline assignment: CDR1 MGHRA and CDR2 YSYEKL. As DNA, the CDR3 is TGCGCCAGCAGCCAAGAGTCCCCCGTCGCAACTAATGAAAAACTGTTTTTT. It yields the protein CASSQESPVATNEKLFF.

The chain combines TRBV12-3 or TRBV12-4 with TRBJ1-2; weak D call: TRBD1 (6 bases). The CDR3 runs to 12 residues. The V gene lost 10 bases and the J gene lost 8 bases, with 17 bases spanning the gap. The CDR3 protein is CATSLMGAGYTF. For the CDR3, the DNA is TGTGCCACCTCATTAATGGGGGCCGGCTACACCTTC.

The chain combines TRBV7-6 with TRBJ2-5; 8 bases match TRBD2. CDR1 and CDR2 from the germline V gene are SGHVS and FNYEAQ. V was clipped by 8 bases and J by 2 bases; unmatched bases: 16. The CDR3 covers 17 residues. The CDR3 nucleotides are TGTGCCAGCCGATTAGGGGCGGGGGGCGGACTTCAAGAGACCCAGTACTTC. Amino acid sequence: CASRLGAGGGLQETQYF.

A single count supports this clone. The gene calls are TRBV5-6 and TRBJ1-5, with D possibly being TRBD1 (5 bases). CDR1 is SGHDT and CDR2 is YYEEEE in the germline V gene. This CDR3 is 14 amino acids long. Trimming left V 0 bases short and J 8 bases short, with 12 bases between. CDR3 sequence reads: CASSLAGLREPQHF. CDR3 bases: TGTGCCAGCAGCTTGGCAGGGTTAAGGGAGCCCCAGCATTTT.

CDR3 amino acids: CATHKGTGDEQFF. Written as DNA, the CDR3 is TGTGCCACGCATAAGGGGACAGGGGATGAGCAGTTCTTC. The gene calls are TRBV10-3 and TRBJ2-1, with 10 bases lining up with TRBD1. This CDR3 is built from 13 residues. Germline V gene sequence: CDR1 ENHRY, CDR2 SYGVKD. Trimming cost V 10 bases and J 8 bases; bases outside gene matches: 8.

The chain carries TRBV10-3 and TRBJ1-2; D is unresolved. Germline CDR1 is ENHRY and CDR2 is SYGVKD. This CDR3 spans 13 amino acids. The V end was cut by 0 bases, the J end by 8 bases, with 10 bases between. CDR3 nucleotides: TGTGCCATCAGTGAGTCAGGAGGTTACGGCTACACCTTC. As protein: CAISESGGYGYTF.

This chain connects TRBV11-2 to TRBJ2-1, with D unresolved. The CDR3 consists of 13 residues. Per germline, CDR1 SGHAT and CDR2 FQNNGV. V lost 6 bases, J lost 6 bases, and 12 bases lay in between. Written as DNA, the CDR3 is TGTGCCAGCAGTCTCGCCCTCAGCAATGAGCAGTTCTTC. Its protein is CASSLALSNEQFF.

The V and J genes are TRBV5-4 and TRBJ2-1, with D possibly TRBD2 on 5 matching bases. V was pared by 0 bases and J by 0 bases, with 10 bases between. The CDR3 extends over 16 amino acids. Per the germline V gene, CDR1 is SGHNT and CDR2 is YYREEE (reference sequence). The CDR3 protein is CASSLEGGFSYNEQFF. The CDR3 DNA reads TGTGCCAGCAGCTTGGAAGGCGGGTTCTCCTACAATGAGCAGTTCTTC.

The chain carries TRBV29-1 and TRBJ1-2; 7 positions match TRBD1. The CDR3 extends over 13 amino acids. The V gene end was trimmed by 8 bases and the J gene end by 0 bases; junction bases not matched to a gene: 6. Germline CDR1 is SQVTM and CDR2 is ANQGSEA. In DNA, the CDR3 is TGCAGCTTCCGGACAGGACCTAACTATGGCTACACCTTC. Translated: CSFRTGPNYGYTF.